Shown below are 3 T cell receptor beta chains from a single sample sequenced in a study of cytomegalovirus exposure and HLA in healthy donors. The PCR ran on 60 Vbeta and 13 Jbeta primers. Using immunoSEQ multiplex PCR, the repertoire was profiled, and TCRdb retains in-frame clones only, with some absent. Of about 170,000 clones detected, over 65% appear once; the ten largest clones hold about 1.5%. Sequencing input: PBMCs. The receptors here all came from a woman aged 25 to 39 in good health and CMV-seropositive.

V and J are TRBV30 and TRBJ1-2; unclear D gene. CDR3 length: 14 residues. In germline, CDR1 is GTSNPN, CDR2 SVGIG (reference sequence). V lost 1 base, J lost 4 bases, and 13 bases lay in between. CDR3 amino acids: CAWSGGAPGYGYTF. The CDR3 nucleotides are TGTGCCTGGAGTGGTGGTGCCCCGGGCTATGGCTACACCTTC.

This chain joins TRBV28 and TRBJ2-3; the match to TRBD1 covers 8 bases. Germline loops: CDR1 MDHEN, CDR2 SYDVKM. There are 18 residues in the CDR3. V was pared by 5 bases and J by 2 bases, with 15 bases of the junction left unmatched. Here the CDR3 DNA reads TGTGCCAGCAGTAGTACCGGGACAGGAGTTAGCCCCACAGATACGCAGTATTTT. Its translation is CASSSTGTGVSPTDTQYF.

The rearrangement joins TRBV6-1 to TRBJ2-3; a weak D match, TRBD2 (6 bases). Trimming removed 7 bases from V and 4 bases from J, with 12 bases in between. The CDR3 contains 13 residues. From germline, CDR1 is MNHNS and CDR2 SASEGT. DNA of the CDR3: TGTGCCAGCATTCGCGGGACGGCAGATACGCAGTATTTT. This translates into CASIRGTADTQYF.